Listed here are 19 T cell receptor beta chains from one sample, sequenced in a study of molecular identifiers for immune sequencing clone quantification. One entry per CDR3 protein results from TCRdb running MiXCR on the PCR reads. Here the sample spans some 590,000 distinct CDR3 sequences, roughly 23% being singletons. Sequences were obtained from naive CD8+ T cells from blood, with Jurkat cell RNA spiked in. Subset denoted: FACS-sorted CD8+CD4-CCR7+CD45RA+ naive T cells. Receptor source: a human donor in good health. Some libraries in this study had Jurkat cell RNA spiked in.

This clonotype occurred many times. The V call is TRBV27, the J call TRBJ2-7; 12 nucleotides agree with TRBD2. Germline V gene sequence: CDR1 MNHEY, CDR2 SMNVEV (reference sequence). The J segment lost 2 bases and the V segment lost 6 bases, leaving 5 bases of the junction unmatched. This CDR3 comprises 15 residues. This CDR3 is CASRILAGGPYEQYF. In DNA form, the CDR3 reads TGTGCCAGCAGAATCCTAGCGGGGGGGCCCTACGAGCAGTACTTC.

Worth noting for this clonotype: A much larger clone lies one base from this, so it may be a read error. The genes are TRBV6-5 and TRBJ1-1; D is ambiguous. CDR3 length equals 13 residues. The V gene's germline CDR1 is MNHEY and CDR2 SVGAGI. Written as DNA, the CDR3 is TGTGTCAGTGCGGATTATGGGTACACTGAAGCTTTCTTT. Translation gives CVSADYGYTEAFF.

This clonotype was picked up a small number of times. The rearrangement uses TRBV28 and TRBJ2-2; 10 bases match TRBD2. The ends lost 3 bases at V and 8 bases at J; junction bases unmatched: 6. The CDR3 is 15 amino acids. CDR1 is MDHEN, CDR2 SYDVKM, per germline. The CDR3 is CASSFSSGSSGELFF. The CDR3 DNA is TGTGCCAGCAGTTTTTCTAGCGGGAGTTCTGGGGAGCTGTTTTTT.

Only a few counts were recorded for this clonotype. This chain uses TRBV11-3 with TRBJ2-5; the D gene is possibly TRBD1 (6 bases). Germline values: CDR1 SGHNT, CDR2 YENEEA. V lost 3 bases and J lost 3, with 11 bases in between. CDR3 size: 14 residues. CDR3 region: CASSLGPGEETQYF. Written as DNA, the CDR3 is TGTGCCAGCAGCTTGGGGCCAGGGGAAGAGACCCAGTACTTC.

This clonotype was recorded many times. V usage is TRBV12-3 or TRBV12-4 and J usage is TRBJ1-2; D not resolved. This CDR3 region has 16 residues. Deletions cut 3 bases from V and 2 bases from J, with 16 bases between. CDR3 region: CASSFGFSPANYGYTF. CDR3 sequence (DNA): TGTGCCAGCAGTTTTGGGTTTAGTCCCGCGAACTATGGCTACACCTTC.

The chain uses TRBV20-1 and TRBJ2-1, with D perhaps given as TRBD1 or TRBD2 (5 bases each). V dropped 0 bases and J dropped 8 bases, with 17 bases sitting between them. This CDR3 comprises 15 residues. The V gene's germline CDR1 is DFQATT and CDR2 SNEGSKA (reference sequence). CDR3 sequence: CSARDRRDPDDEQFF. In nucleotides, the CDR3 is TGCAGTGCTAGAGATCGACGGGACCCCGACGATGAGCAGTTCTTC.

The rearrangement joins TRBV12-3 or TRBV12-4 to TRBJ1-4, with TRBD1 matching over 11 bases. Losses at the gene ends were 6 bases for V and 4 bases for J; bases not matched to a gene: 13. This CDR3 is 18 amino acids long. CDR3 coding DNA: TGTGCCAGCAGCTGGGACAGGGGGATACCTCGGGATAATGAAAAACTGTTTTTT. Its translation is CASSWDRGIPRDNEKLFF.

This clonotype was seen more than once but under ten times. The rearrangement uses TRBV10-3 and TRBJ2-3, with 7 bases matching TRBD2. This CDR3 contains 14 residues. Germline-derived CDR1 and CDR2 are ENHRY and SYGVKD. The junction had 7 bases not matched to a gene; V was cut back by 8 bases and J by 2 bases. CDR3 nucleotide sequence: TGTGCCATCGGGGCGGGGGAGCTCACAGATACGCAGTATTTT. Translation: CAIGAGELTDTQYF.

This clonotype was detected a few times. The rearrangement joins TRBV20-1 to TRBJ2-1; a possible D gene is TRBD2 (5 bases). Germline V gene sequence: CDR1 DFQATT, CDR2 SNEGSKA (reference sequence). The CDR3 sequence is 15 residues long. V lost 5 bases, J lost 8 bases, and 22 bases lay in between. CDR3 in DNA: TGCAGTGCTCGTACGTTAGCGACCCTTCGAGATGAGCAGTTCTTC. Protein product: CSARTLATLRDEQFF.

This rearrangement joins TRBV10-3 to TRBJ1-1, with 8 bases lining up with TRBD1. CDR1 and CDR2 from the germline V gene are ENHRY and SYGVKD. Losses at the gene ends were 2 bases for V and 3 bases for J; bases not matched to a gene: 8. This CDR3 comprises 16 residues. CDR3 sequence: CAISEERTGTYTEAFF. The CDR3 bases are TGTGCCATCAGTGAGGAGAGGACAGGGACTTACACTGAAGCTTTCTTT.

This clonotype was counted a single time. One base away lies a much larger clone, so this may be a sequencing read error. This likely comes from a read error, as the CDR3 has no conserved phenylalanine or tryptophan at its end. The chain carries TRBV7-2 and TRBJ2-7, with TRBD2 identical over 9 bases. Trimming at V came to 0 bases and at J to 5 bases, leaving 5 bases not matched to a gene. In germline, CDR1 is SGHTA, CDR2 FQGNSA. The CDR3 sequence is 15 residues long. CDR3 in amino acids: CASSLAGLAGNEQYL. The CDR3 DNA follows: TGTGCCAGCAGCTTAGCGGGCCTAGCGGGAAACGAGCAGTACCTC.

As regards this clonotype: Just one base apart from a much larger clone, this may be a read error. J is TRBJ2-1 and V is TRBV11-2; D call uncertain. V was cut by 8 bases and J by 5 bases, with 10 bases left in between. Germline lookup yields CDR1 SGHAT and CDR2 FQNNGV. There are 12 residues in the CDR3. DNA for the CDR3: TGTGCCAGCCGCCTATTGAACAATGAGCAGTTCTTC. Its protein is CASRLLNNEQFF. Together with reference TRBV11-2 and TRBJ2-1, the CDR3 gives the full variable domain: EAGVAQSPRYKIIEKRQSVAFWCNPISGHATLYWYQQILGQGPKLLIQFQNNGVVDDSQLPKDRFSAERLKGVDSTLKIQPAKLEDSAVYLCASRLLNNEQFFGPGTRLTVL.

V gene TRBV6-4 combines with J gene TRBJ2-1, with D perhaps TRBD2 (6 bases). CDR1 MRHNA and CDR2 SNTAGT come from the germline V gene. This CDR3 is 16 amino acids long. Trimming took 0 bases from V and 8 from J, leaving 17 bases between them. The CDR3 here is CASSDSRGGPWDEQFF. CDR3 in DNA: TGTGCCAGCAGTGACTCGCGGGGCGGACCATGGGATGAGCAGTTCTTC.

This chain connects TRBV5-6 to TRBJ2-7, with D possibly being TRBD1 or TRBD2 (5 bases each). The CDR3 length is 14 residues. V lost 0 bases and J 5 bases, leaving 12 bases between the germline ends. CDR1 is SGHDT and CDR2 is YYEEEE in the germline V gene. The CDR3 loop reads CASSLAGTVNEQYF. The DNA for the CDR3 is TGTGCCAGCAGCTTGGCAGGGACGGTCAACGAGCAGTACTTC.

A word on this clonotype: At one of its ends the junction is not consistent with the germline gene, which may arise from a read error. This chain joins TRBV7-2 and TRBJ2-5, with D tentatively TRBD2 (6 bases). Germline V gene sequence: CDR1 SGHTA, CDR2 FQGNSA. This CDR3 region has 15 residues. CDR3 coding DNA: TGTGGCAGCAGCTCGTCACCGGGAGTCCAAGAGAGCCAGTACTTT. This codes for CGSSSSPGVQESQYF.

With respect to this clonotype: Relative to the germline gene, one junction end is altered; a read error may explain this. The chain joins TRBV6-5 to TRBJ1-1, with D possibly TRBD1 on 6 matching bases. The V gene's germline CDR1 is MNHEY and CDR2 SVGAGI. The CDR3 loop spans 14 amino acids. The CDR3, as DNA: TGTGCCGGCAGTTACACGAAGGGGGGGACTGAAGCTTTCTTT. It encodes CAGSYTKGGTEAFF.

This clonotype was counted only a few times. The J gene is TRBJ2-1, the V gene TRBV9; D possibly matches TRBD1 or TRBD2 (5 bases each). The V gene's germline CDR1 is SGDLS and CDR2 YYNGEE. This CDR3 region has 14 residues. V was shortened by 0 bases and J by 7 bases, with 11 bases between the two germline ends. The CDR3 protein is CASSVAGRANEQFF. The CDR3 bases are TGTGCCAGCAGCGTAGCGGGACGAGCAAATGAGCAGTTCTTC.

In its sample, this clonotype was seen many times. This CDR3 is CSARDPPVNIQYF. The CDR3 bases are TGCAGTGCTAGAGACCCACCCGTAAACATTCAGTACTTC. V gene TRBV20-1 combines with J gene TRBJ2-4, with D unresolved. V lost 0 bases and J lost 6, with 9 bases in between. Germline V gene lookup returns CDR1 DFQATT and CDR2 SNEGSKA (reference sequence). The CDR3 length is 13 residues.

Notes on this clonotype: A read error may explain this, as a much larger clone is one base away. The rearrangement joins TRBV7-6 to TRBJ2-7; 7 nucleotides align to TRBD2. From germline, CDR1 is SGHVS and CDR2 FNYEAQ. The trim removed 5 bases at V and 6 bases at J, leaving 7 bases unmatched. The CDR3 runs 13 residues. CDR3: CASSPNGGSEQYF. The CDR3 region has the DNA TGTGCCAGCAGCCCGAACGGGGGGAGCGAGCAGTACTTC.